The rows below give T cell receptor beta chains drawn from one sample of a study of cytomegalovirus exposure and HLA in healthy donors. Repertoires were generated with immunoSEQ multiplex PCR, while TCRdb's copy carries only in-frame clones and drops some. The data hold around 150,000 clones, with roughly four fifths observed a single time. Sequenced sample: PBMCs. These receptors were obtained from a female donor in good health and CMV-seropositive. CDR3s leave out the opening cysteine and the closing phenylalanine or tryptophan.

TRBV25-1	TRBJ2-5	ASSSGTGAQETQY
TRBV30	TRBJ1-5	AWGEGTNLYQPQH
TRBV5-1	TRBJ2-3	ASSPVGGQIDTQY
TRBV2	TRBJ2-2	ASRPGQGSYTGELF
TRBV5-1	TRBJ1-2	ASSLEGLLGNGYT
TRBV19	TRBJ1-1	ASLQGADTEAF
TRBV5-1	TRBJ2-3	ASSLGSGGLTHRADTQY
TRBV5-1	TRBJ2-1	ASSLAGGDNEQF
TRBV29-1	TRBJ1-1	SVEEGDIVNTEAF
TRBV7-9	TRBJ1-1	ASSWATGEAF
TRBV6-1	TRBJ2-2	ASSYSGGELF
TRBV6-5	TRBJ2-7	ASSLAVYSYEQY
TRBV6-6	TRBJ2-3	ASSSPLASSTDTQY
TRBV2	TRBJ2-5	ASMRKLLPGETQY
TRBV5-1	TRBJ1-4	ASSWGSATNEKLF
TRBV7-6	TRBJ1-6	ASSLRTQRDSPLH
TRBV27	TRBJ1-1	ASRRAGRGKTEAF
TRBV7-2	TRBJ1-1	ASSLDPGGDTEAF
TRBV2	TRBJ2-3	ASSDRGGADTQY
TRBV7-6	TRBJ1-6	ASSLTRTGNSPLH
TRBV2	TRBJ1-1	ASSEPGQAATEAF
TRBV7-9	TRBJ1-2	SSSSFPPGQGGPGYT
TRBV6-4	TRBJ1-1	ASSDTDRNTEAF